One sample yielded the 30 T cell receptor beta chains listed below, sequenced in a study of T-cell reconstitution after alpha-beta-depleted transplantation in children. Unique molecular identifiers were incorporated into the prepared TCRbeta library. TCRdb re-analysed the PCR reads in MiXCR, keeping a single row per CDR3 protein. The sample has approximately 190,000 distinct CDR3 sequences; roughly 6.3% are singletons. This specimen was PBMCs, taken before TCRalphabeta/CD19-depleted stem cell transplant. Receptors were obtained from a girl less than two years old with combined immunodeficiency, due to receive a stem cell transplant.

This clonotype was picked up many times. The J gene is TRBJ2-7, the V gene TRBV5-1; no definite D call. V shed 1 base and J shed 0 bases, with 8 bases lying between them. The CDR3 totals 14 residues. Germline V gene data show CDR1 as SGHRS and CDR2 as YFSETQ. CDR3 in amino acids: CASSLFPGSYEQYF. The CDR3 DNA sequence: TGCGCCAGCAGCTTGTTTCCAGGCTCCTACGAGCAGTACTTC.

V gene TRBV9 combines with J gene TRBJ2-6; D could derive from TRBD1 or TRBD2 (5 bases each). The CDR3 has 18 residues. Germline CDR1 and CDR2: SGDLS and YYNGEE. Trimming stripped 2 bases from V and 2 bases from J, with 17 bases between. This CDR3 is CASSVHLGRDPGANVLTF. The DNA of the CDR3 is TGTGCCAGCAGCGTTCACTTGGGACGGGACCCTGGGGCCAACGTCCTGACTTTC.

The chain uses TRBV4-3 and TRBJ2-2, with D perhaps matching TRBD2 (6 bases). Per germline, CDR1 LGHNA and CDR2 YSLEER. This CDR3 comprises 17 residues. Trimming shortened V by 5 bases and J by 3 bases, and 19 bases separated the two germline ends. The CDR3 region is CASSEGPRGSDTGELFF. The CDR3 nucleotides are TGCGCCAGCAGCGAAGGGCCCCGGGGGTCAGACACCGGGGAGCTGTTTTTT.

This clonotype was seen a handful of times. The V gene is TRBV9, the J gene TRBJ2-7, with D perhaps matching TRBD2 (5 bases). Trimming stripped 4 bases from V and 6 bases from J, with 14 bases between. CDR3 length: 13 amino acids. The V gene's germline CDR1 is SGDLS and CDR2 YYNGEE. The CDR3 is CASSPSTRIEQYF. The CDR3 region has the DNA TGTGCCAGCAGCCCCTCCACTAGGATCGAGCAGTACTTC.

This clonotype has a count of ten or more. J is TRBJ2-7 and V is TRBV29-1; TRBD2 matches at 8 bases. Germline V gene lookup returns CDR1 SQVTM and CDR2 ANQGSEA. J lost 3 bases, V lost 4 bases, and 11 bases had no gene match. The CDR3 is made up of 15 amino acids. The DNA of the CDR3 is TGCAGCGTTGCGGTCGGACGGGGGGGTATCTACGAGCAGTACTTC. Translation gives CSVAVGRGGIYEQYF.

This clonotype showed up many times. V and J are TRBV5-1 and TRBJ2-2; 10 nucleotides match TRBD1. The CDR3 is 14 amino acids. Germline V gene lookup returns CDR1 SGHRS and CDR2 YFSETQ. The V gene end was trimmed by 4 bases and the J gene end by 5 bases; junction bases not matched to a gene: 2. This chain's CDR3 is CASSVGQGTGELFF. The DNA of the CDR3 is TGCGCCAGCAGCGTGGGACAGGGGACCGGGGAGCTGTTTTTT.

The chain employs TRBV12-3 or TRBV12-4 and TRBJ1-4; D not certain. The CDR3 has 14 amino acids. Trimming left V 7 bases short and J 8 bases short, with 17 bases between. DNA for the CDR3: TGTGCCAGCAAGGCCGGGTCGTCCTTCGAAAAACTGTTTTTT. Translated, it gives CASKAGSSFEKLFF.

This clonotype appeared many times. The V gene is TRBV29-1, the J gene TRBJ2-1; D unclear. This CDR3 spans 12 amino acids. Germline V gene sequence: CDR1 SQVTM, CDR2 ANQGSEA. Trimming cost V 3 bases and J 6 bases, with 9 bases left between them. The CDR3: CSVEDGVNEQFF. The CDR3 nucleotides read TGCAGCGTTGAGGATGGAGTCAATGAGCAGTTCTTC.

This clonotype was recorded at least ten times. The chain recombines TRBV6-5 with TRBJ2-1, with 8 bases lining up with TRBD1. With 5 bases clipped from V and 4 bases from J, the junction kept 4 bases outside the gene matches. Germline values: CDR1 MNHEY, CDR2 SVGAGI. There are 14 residues in the CDR3. CDR3 region: CASSRGQGYNEQFF. The CDR3 bases are TGTGCCAGCAGTAGAGGACAGGGATACAATGAGCAGTTCTTC.

This clonotype was recorded at least ten times. The J gene is TRBJ2-1, the V gene TRBV20-1, with 8 bases matching TRBD1. The CDR3 extends over 16 amino acids. The germline CDR1 and CDR2 sequences are DFQATT and SNEGSKA (reference sequence). Trimming at V came to 2 bases and at J to 4 bases, leaving 10 bases not matched to a gene. The CDR3 region is CSARPTGQGVYNEQFF. The CDR3 DNA reads as TGCAGTGCTAGACCCACAGGACAGGGAGTATACAATGAGCAGTTCTTC.

This clonotype was counted ten times or more. The chain joins TRBV6-2 or TRBV6-3 to TRBJ2-1; 8 positions agree with TRBD2. V was pared by 1 base and J by 10 bases, with 12 bases of the junction left unmatched. This CDR3 spans 16 amino acids. Germline V gene lookup returns CDR1 MNHEY and CDR2 SVGEGT. CDR3 DNA sequence: TGTGCCAGCAGTTACTTTGCGGGGGGTATCCACATGGAGCAGTTCTTC. Protein: CASSYFAGGIHMEQFF.

There are many counts of this clonotype. The gene calls are TRBV28 and TRBJ2-2; D remains ambiguous. Germline CDR1 and CDR2: MDHEN and SYDVKM. V was cut by 5 bases and J by 8 bases, with 9 bases left in between. The CDR3 loop spans 12 amino acids. CDR3 in DNA: TGTGCCAGCAGTACGGCAAGGGGGGAGCTGTTTTTT. Protein product: CASSTARGELFF.

Ten or more counts support this clonotype. V is TRBV30 and J is TRBJ2-1; D uncertain. The CDR3 spans 12 residues. Trimming removed 5 bases from V and 0 bases from J, with 5 bases in between. The germline V gene has CDR1 GTSNPN and CDR2 SVGIG (reference sequence). CDR3 sequence (DNA): TGTGCCTGGGGGCCCTCCTACAATGAGCAGTTCTTC. This gives the protein CAWGPSYNEQFF.

This clonotype was picked up many times. This rearrangement joins TRBV12-3 or TRBV12-4 to TRBJ2-5; 7 nucleotides match TRBD1. Trimming at V came to 5 bases and at J to 5 bases, leaving 20 bases not matched to a gene. The CDR3 length is 18 residues. The CDR3, as DNA: TGTGCCAGCAGTCTACTTGGGACAGAAAAGAATTACGAGGAGACCCAGTACTTC. Amino acids: CASSLLGTEKNYEETQYF.

This clonotype showed up many times. CDR3 bases: TGCGCCAGCAGCCAAGAAAGTCCCCCCTACACCGGGGAGCTGTTTTTT. The encoded protein is CASSQESPPYTGELFF. V gene TRBV4-3 combines with J gene TRBJ2-2, with no clear D. V lost 0 bases, J lost 3 bases, and 11 bases lay in between. In germline, CDR1 is LGHNA, CDR2 YSLEER. The CDR3 consists of 16 residues.

This clonotype was detected ten times or more. This chain links TRBV29-1 with TRBJ2-2; 7 nucleotides line up with TRBD1. The trim removed 8 bases at V and 4 bases at J, leaving 16 bases unmatched. Germline-derived CDR1 and CDR2 are SQVTM and ANQGSEA. The length of the CDR3 is 16 residues. CDR3 nucleotides: TGCAGCTTTGCTGGTTCCCGACAGGGTAGCACCGGGGAGCTGTTTTTT. The encoded protein is CSFAGSRQGSTGELFF.

This clonotype was picked up many times. The chain is built from TRBV7-2 and TRBJ2-5; D gene uncertain. Trimming removed 1 base at V and 5 bases at J, with 11 bases between. The CDR3 loop spans 14 amino acids. CDR1 and CDR2 from the germline V gene are SGHTA and FQGNSA. DNA for the CDR3: TGTGCCAGCAGCTTAGTGTCTGGAGAGGAGACCCAGTACTTC. It specifies CASSLVSGEETQYF.

The J gene is TRBJ2-7, the V gene TRBV9; 7 bases line up with TRBD1. The CDR3 has 14 residues. V lost 4 bases, J lost 5 bases, and 9 bases stayed unmatched. Germline CDR1 reads SGDLS; CDR2 reads YYNGEE. The CDR3 coding sequence is TGTGCCAGCAGCCCTTCCGGGACAGTAGACGAGCAGTACTTC. Translating it yields CASSPSGTVDEQYF.

This clonotype was counted at least ten times. The rearrangement joins TRBV12-3 or TRBV12-4 to TRBJ2-7, with 9 bases that match TRBD1. This CDR3 is 14 amino acids long. The junction had 10 bases not matched to a gene; V was cut back by 7 bases and J by 6 bases. CDR3 residues: CASTNRGLTGEQYF. CDR3 sequence (DNA): TGTGCCAGCACTAACAGGGGGCTGACGGGCGAGCAGTACTTC.

This chain joins TRBV9 and TRBJ1-1, with TRBD1 identical over 8 bases. CDR3 length: 12 amino acids. V shed 0 bases, J shed 8 bases, and the junction held 0 bases outside the gene matches. The germline V gene encodes CDR1 SGDLS and CDR2 YYNGEE. The CDR3 DNA reads as TGTGCCAGCAGCGTAGGGACAGGGGAAGCTTTCTTT. It translates to CASSVGTGEAFF.

The table lists this clonotype with a few counts. The gene calls are TRBV4-1 and TRBJ2-5, with 11 bases lining up with TRBD2. CDR3 length equals 16 residues. Germline V gene lookup returns CDR1 MGHRA and CDR2 YSYEKL. V gave up 4 bases and J gave up 5 bases; unmatched junction bases: 9. CDR3 sequence reads: CASSPRRLAGSETQYF. Here the CDR3 DNA reads TGCGCCAGCAGCCCCCGCCGACTAGCGGGAAGTGAGACCCAGTACTTC.

At least ten counts were recorded for this clonotype. The chain is built from TRBV11-2 and TRBJ2-5; D ambiguous. Trimming pared 5 bases from V and 5 bases from J, leaving 21 bases between. The CDR3 sequence is 16 residues long. Germline CDR1 is SGHAT and CDR2 is FQNNGV. CDR3 sequence: CASSEGVLMGWETQYF. CDR3 sequence (DNA): TGTGCCAGCAGCGAAGGAGTGCTCATGGGGTGGGAGACCCAGTACTTC.

Ten or more counts support this clonotype. The chain is built from TRBV9 and TRBJ2-7; D not resolved. This CDR3 has 14 amino acids. V dropped 2 bases and J dropped 0 bases, with 9 bases sitting between them. The germline gives CDR1 SGDLS, CDR2 YYNGEE. CDR3 residues: CASSVTRSSYEQYF. CDR3 DNA sequence: TGTGCCAGCAGCGTTACCAGAAGCTCCTACGAGCAGTACTTC.

This clonotype showed up many times. The rearrangement uses TRBV29-1 and TRBJ2-5; 14 bases are a match to TRBD2. Looked up from germline, CDR1 is SQVTM and CDR2 is ANQGSEA. The CDR3 extends over 17 amino acids. Trimming took 3 bases from V and 5 from J; bases not matched to a gene: 11. The chain's CDR3 is CSVEVGLAGVPAETQYF. CDR3 nucleotides: TGCAGCGTTGAGGTGGGACTAGCGGGGGTTCCAGCGGAGACCCAGTACTTC.

This clonotype was observed many times. DNA of the CDR3: TGTGCCAGCAGCGTAGATCCGACAGATTATGGCTACACCTTC. It codes for CASSVDPTDYGYTF. The rearrangement uses TRBV9 and TRBJ1-2, with a possible D match to TRBD1 (5 bases). Germline V gene lookup returns CDR1 SGDLS and CDR2 YYNGEE. With 0 bases removed from V and 5 bases from J, the gap between germline ends came to 11 bases. The CDR3 is made up of 14 amino acids.

This clonotype was recorded many times. The V gene is TRBV11-2, the J gene TRBJ2-4; D unresolved. Germline assignment: CDR1 SGHAT and CDR2 FQNNGV. V shed 2 bases and J shed 1 base, with 12 bases lying between them. The CDR3 covers 16 residues. CDR3 protein: CASSLFRTSAKNIQYF. The DNA for the CDR3 is TGTGCCAGCAGCTTATTTAGAACTTCGGCCAAAAACATTCAGTACTTC.

This clonotype appeared many times. The rearrangement uses TRBV29-1 and TRBJ1-1; weak D call: TRBD1 (5 bases). Trimming cost V 6 bases and J 2 bases, with 7 bases left between them. Germline CDR1 is SQVTM and CDR2 is ANQGSEA. The CDR3 length is 11 residues. CDR3 sequence (DNA): TGCAGCGTCAGGGCAAACACTGAAGCTTTCTTT. It specifies CSVRANTEAFF.

This clonotype was counted many times. The chain couples TRBV7-8 to TRBJ2-7; tentative D call: TRBD1 (5 bases). V was cut by 2 bases and J by 3 bases, with 11 bases left in between. The CDR3 contains 14 residues. The germline V gene has CDR1 SGHVS and CDR2 FQNEAQ. The CDR3 reads CASSLSTGSYEQYF. The CDR3 nucleotides read TGTGCCAGCAGCTTAAGCACAGGAAGCTACGAGCAGTACTTC.

The table lists this clonotype with a few counts. The rearrangement links TRBV7-2 to TRBJ2-7; 10 bases line up with TRBD2. The length of the CDR3 is 15 residues. Trimming cost V 2 bases and J 4 bases; bases outside gene matches: 5. From germline, CDR1 is SGHTA and CDR2 FQGNSA. The CDR3 region is CASSLTLAGPYEQYF. CDR3 in DNA: TGTGCCAGCAGCTTAACACTAGCGGGACCTTACGAGCAGTACTTC.

V and J are TRBV20-1 and TRBJ2-2; D gene unclear. Germline V lookup: CDR1 DFQATT, CDR2 SNEGSKA (reference sequence). There are 14 residues in the CDR3. Trimming pared 8 bases from V and 6 bases from J, leaving 19 bases between. CDR3 residues: CSLRDNILAGELFF. Written as DNA, the CDR3 is TGCAGTCTGAGAGATAATATCCTCGCCGGGGAGCTGTTTTTT.